The 26 T cell receptor beta chains given below trace back to one sample, sequenced in a study of blood T cell repertoires in COVID-19. The protocol was immunoSEQ multiplex PCR, while the TCRdb copy is restricted to in-frame clones and leaves out a portion. In the table there are under 200,000 clones, 79% of which are singletons. The specimen was peripheral blood. All receptors derive from a woman aged 55-70 years with COVID-19, enrolled during active disease.

The rearrangement links TRBV9 to TRBJ2-2; a weak D match, TRBD1 (6 bases). CDR1 and CDR2 (germline): SGDLS, YYNGEE. The V end lost 0 bases, the J end lost 3 bases, and 12 bases lay between the germline ends. This CDR3 spans 16 amino acids. In DNA, the CDR3 is TGTGCCAGCAGCGTAGGACAGGCGGCGGACACCGGGGAGCTGTTTTTT. This codes for CASSVGQAADTGELFF.

The V call is TRBV19, the J call TRBJ1-4; the D gene is possibly TRBD1 (5 bases). CDR3 size: 16 residues. V was shortened by 6 bases and J by 6 bases, with 20 bases between the two germline ends. Germline V lookup: CDR1 LNHDA, CDR2 SQIVND (reference sequence). In nucleotides, the CDR3 is TGTGCCAGTAGCATCCCCAGGGAGGGCTCGGATGAAAAACTGTTTTTT. It is translated as CASSIPREGSDEKLFF.

The rearrangement joins TRBV27 to TRBJ1-4; D unclear. The V end was cut by 5 bases, the J end by 8 bases, with 18 bases between. Germline V gene sequence: CDR1 MNHEY, CDR2 SMNVEV (reference sequence). The CDR3 has 15 amino acids. The CDR3 loop is CASSPQAPLREKLFF. CDR3 coding DNA: TGTGCCAGCAGTCCCCAGGCCCCCCTAAGGGAAAAACTGTTTTTT.

The rearrangement uses TRBV7-6 and TRBJ2-2; 10 positions match TRBD1. Germline CDR1 reads SGHVS; CDR2 reads FNYEAQ. The trim removed 1 base at V and 4 bases at J, leaving 3 bases unmatched. There are 16 residues in the CDR3. CDR3 residues: CASSLGGQGSTGELFF. CDR3 sequence (DNA): TGTGCCAGCAGCTTAGGGGGACAGGGGAGCACCGGGGAGCTGTTTTTT.

This rearrangement joins TRBV7-9 to TRBJ1-1; no firm D call. The V end was cut by 1 base, the J end by 4 bases, with 13 bases between. Germline lookup yields CDR1 SEHNR and CDR2 FQNEAQ (reference sequence). The CDR3 extends over 15 amino acids. This CDR3 reads CASSLVMSSLTEAFF. CDR3 DNA: TGTGCCAGCAGCTTAGTTATGAGTTCACTCACTGAAGCTTTCTTT.

In this sample, this clone turned up once. The chain uses TRBV7-8 and TRBJ1-6; 7 nucleotides line up with TRBD1. The CDR3 runs 16 residues. CDR1 is SGHVS, CDR2 FQNEAQ, per germline. V dropped 5 bases and J dropped 6; count of bases not matched to a gene: 10. The CDR3 is CASSGRQGFANSPLHF. The CDR3 DNA reads TGTGCCAGCAGCGGCCGACAGGGATTCGCTAATTCACCCCTCCACTTT. The full variable domain, completed using reference TRBV7-8 and TRBJ1-6, is GAGVSQSPRYKVAKRGQDVALRCDPISGHVSLFWYQQALGQGPEFLTYFQNEAQLDKSGLPSDRFFAERPEGSVSTLKIQRTQQEDSAVYLCASSGRQGFANSPLHFGNGTRLTVT.

The chain employs TRBV6-4 and TRBJ2-7; TRBD1 agrees at 7 bases. This CDR3 has 19 amino acids. CDR1 MRHNA and CDR2 SNTAGT come from the germline V gene. V was pared by 6 bases and J by 0 bases, with 20 bases of the junction left unmatched. The CDR3 DNA reads TGTGCCAGCAGGGAAGGGACAGCCTTTCCCCTATTTATCTCCTACGAGCAGTACGTC. Protein product: CASREGTAFPLFISYEQYV.

This clone appeared once. This chain connects TRBV7-2 to TRBJ2-7, with 9 bases that match TRBD2. The V gene's germline CDR1 is SGHTA and CDR2 FQGNSA. Trimming removed 6 bases from V and 4 bases from J; junction bases left unmatched: 13. CDR3 length: 16 amino acids. CDR3 in DNA: TGTGCCAGCAGTAAAATAGCGGGAGCTTCGCAGTACGAGCAGTACTTC. This codes for CASSKIAGASQYEQYF.

The rearrangement uses TRBV28 and TRBJ2-3, with D maybe TRBD2 (6 bases). Germline CDR1 is MDHEN and CDR2 is SYDVKM. V was shortened by 7 bases and J by 4 bases, with 15 bases between the two germline ends. This CDR3 region has 14 residues. The CDR3 nucleotides are TGTGCCAGCAACGGCGGGGTGGCTTCAGATACGCAGTATTTT. Translation: CASNGGVASDTQYF.

The gene calls are TRBV25-1 and TRBJ2-5; 11 bases are a match to TRBD2. The CDR3 totals 17 residues. The V segment lost 5 bases and the J segment 2 bases; nucleotides outside the gene matches: 10. Germline V gene data show CDR1 as MGHDK and CDR2 as SYGVNS. CDR3 sequence reads: CASSPGTSGGYQETQYF. For the CDR3, the DNA is TGTGCCAGCAGTCCGGGGACTAGCGGCGGATATCAAGAGACCCAGTACTTC.

The gene calls are TRBV15 and TRBJ2-3; 10 bases are a match to TRBD2. The V gene end was trimmed by 3 bases and the J gene end by 6 bases; junction bases not matched to a gene: 3. Looked up from germline, CDR1 is LNHNV and CDR2 is YYDKDF (reference sequence). The length of the CDR3 is 14 residues. The CDR3 DNA reads TGTGCCACCAGCAGTAGCGGGGGGCCGGATACGCAGTATTTT. It is translated as CATSSSGGPDTQYF.

The chain couples TRBV6-5 to TRBJ1-5; maybe TRBD1 (5 bases). V dropped 6 bases and J dropped 6 bases, with 18 bases sitting between them. The CDR3 has 15 amino acids. CDR1 and CDR2 (germline): MNHEY, SVGAGI. CDR3 in amino acids: CASSQDQGIVQPQHF. CDR3 nucleotides: TGTGCCAGCAGCCAAGACCAGGGTATTGTTCAGCCCCAGCATTTT.

The rearrangement links TRBV7-3 to TRBJ2-2; no definite D call. V lost 1 base, J lost 5 bases, and 11 bases lay in between. This CDR3 is 15 amino acids long. CDR1 and CDR2 from the germline V gene are SGHTA and FQGTGA. The CDR3 sequence: CASSLNARPTGELFF. The CDR3 nucleotides are TGTGCCAGCAGCTTAAATGCTAGGCCTACCGGGGAGCTGTTTTTT.

This clone was observed a few times. The genes are TRBV15 and TRBJ2-1; a possible D gene is TRBD2 (5 bases). CDR3 length: 13 amino acids. From germline, CDR1 is LNHNV and CDR2 YYDKDF (reference sequence). The V and J ends lost 0 bases and 9 bases respectively, with 9 bases between them. In nucleotides, the CDR3 is TGTGCCACCAGCAGAGACGGGGTCGGTGAGCAGTTCTTC. This gives the protein CATSRDGVGEQFF.

This clone was recorded once. V gene TRBV11-3 combines with J gene TRBJ2-3; D call uncertain. Germline CDR1 reads SGHNT; CDR2 reads YENEEA. The V gene lost 3 bases and the J gene lost 6 bases, with 10 bases spanning the gap. The CDR3 spans 13 residues. The CDR3 spells CASSFNPEDTQYF. The CDR3, as DNA: TGTGCCAGCAGCTTCAACCCGGAGGATACGCAGTATTTT.

The J gene is TRBJ2-7, the V gene TRBV7-8, with 8 bases that match TRBD2. The CDR3 contains 17 residues. CDR1 is SGHVS and CDR2 is FQNEAQ in the germline V gene. V was pared by 5 bases and J by 3 bases, with 15 bases of the junction left unmatched. The CDR3 loop is CASSVTAGTSLFYEQYF. The DNA for the CDR3 is TGTGCCAGCAGCGTCACCGCCGGGACTAGTCTCTTCTACGAGCAGTACTTC.

Comments on this clone: Different DNA sequences within this sample yield the same CDR3. The genes are TRBV18 and TRBJ2-3; D gene ambiguous. V was clipped by 6 bases and J by 0 bases, with 10 bases between them. The CDR3 spans 14 residues. Per the germline V gene, CDR1 is KGHSH and CDR2 is LQKENI. CDR3 DNA sequence: TGTGCCAGCTCCCCCCTGTCGAGCACAGATACGCAGTATTTT. Amino acids: CASSPLSSTDTQYF.

The rearrangement uses TRBV7-2 and TRBJ1-2; D might be TRBD1 (5 bases). V lost 5 bases, J lost 3 bases, and 16 bases lay in between. This CDR3 is 15 amino acids long. Germline CDR1 and CDR2: SGHTA and FQGNSA. Here the CDR3 reads CASSPPTALYYGYTF. The CDR3 DNA follows: TGTGCCAGCAGCCCCCCGACAGCCCTTTACTATGGCTACACCTTC.

This chain uses TRBV2 with TRBJ2-6, with TRBD2 as a possible D gene (6 bases). CDR3 length equals 14 residues. Germline V gene sequence: CDR1 SNHLY, CDR2 FYNNEI. Trimming cost V 3 bases and J 3 bases, with 6 bases left between them. The CDR3 sequence is CASSERGGANVLTF. The CDR3 nucleotides are TGTGCCAGCAGTGAGCGGGGTGGGGCCAACGTCCTGACTTTC.

This chain connects TRBV24-1 to TRBJ2-7, with 7 nucleotides matching TRBD1. J gave up 7 bases and V 8 bases, and 7 bases lay outside the gene matches. Germline lookup yields CDR1 KGHDR and CDR2 SFDVKD. The CDR3 runs 12 residues. CDR3 residues: CATNMGQREQYF. CDR3 sequence (DNA): TGTGCCACCAATATGGGACAGAGAGAGCAGTACTTC.

This chain joins TRBV18 and TRBJ2-7; 7 positions agree with TRBD2. The V gene end was trimmed by 4 bases and the J gene end by 12 bases; junction bases not matched to a gene: 12. CDR3 size: 13 residues. The V gene's germline CDR1 is KGHSH and CDR2 LQKENI. CDR3 coding DNA: TGTGCCAGCTCACGGGCAAGCGGGATAGACCGGTACTTC. This codes for CASSRASGIDRYF.

In DNA, the CDR3 is TGTGCCAGCAGTTTAATAGGGGTTAATGAAAAACTGTTTTTT. Its translation: CASSLIGVNEKLFF. The chain carries TRBV28 and TRBJ1-4; possible D gene TRBD1, 5 bases. The CDR3 sequence is 14 residues long. V was shortened by 2 bases and J by 4 bases, with 8 bases between the two germline ends. Germline V lookup: CDR1 MDHEN, CDR2 SYDVKM.

V usage is TRBV3-1 (or the pseudogene TRBV3-2) and J usage is TRBJ2-1; D unclear. The CDR3 has 16 amino acids. Germline V gives CDR1 LGHDT, CDR2 YNNKEL (reference sequence). Trimming cost V 1 base and J 7 bases, with 17 bases left between them. The CDR3 loop reads CASSQVLEPSGNEQFF. Written as DNA, the CDR3 is TGTGCCAGCAGCCAAGTCTTGGAGCCGTCTGGGAATGAGCAGTTCTTC.

This clone was seen just once. This chain uses TRBV6-2 or TRBV6-3 with TRBJ2-1, with a possible D match to TRBD2 (7 bases). This CDR3 is built from 14 residues. Trimming pared 2 bases from V and 8 bases from J, leaving 13 bases between. Germline CDR1 MNHEY, CDR2 SVGEGT. The CDR3 region has the DNA TGTGCCAGCAGTTACACCCGGGGGGCCGATGAGCAGTTCTTC. It encodes CASSYTRGADEQFF.

J is TRBJ2-4 and V is TRBV19, with D perhaps matching TRBD1 (5 bases). With 4 bases removed from V and 0 bases from J, the gap between germline ends came to 10 bases. Germline CDR1 and CDR2: LNHDA and SQIVND (reference sequence). The CDR3 has 15 amino acids. The DNA of the CDR3 is TGTGCCAGTAGTAGGACACCTCTAGCCAAAAACATTCAGTACTTC. The encoded protein is CASSRTPLAKNIQYF. The full variable domain, in which reference TRBV19 and TRBJ2-4 provide the parts outside the CDR3, is DGGITQSPKYLFRKEGQNVTLSCEQNLNHDAMYWYRQDPGQGLRLIYYSQIVNDFQKGDIAEGYSVSREKKESFPLTVTSAQKNPTAFYLCASSRTPLAKNIQYFGAGTRLSVL.

This chain uses TRBV4-2 with TRBJ2-7; TRBD1 aligns across 11 bases. V was pared by 0 bases and J by 4 bases, with 2 bases of the junction left unmatched. Looked up from germline, CDR1 is LGHNA and CDR2 is YNFKEQ. The CDR3 spans 15 residues. CDR3 coding DNA: TGTGCCAGCAGCCAAGACGGACAGGGGGCATACGAGCAGTACTTC. This gives the protein CASSQDGQGAYEQYF.